A selection of T cell receptor beta chains follows, all from one sample in a study of blood T cell repertoires in COVID-19. Clones were sequenced by immunoSEQ multiplex PCR, and TCRdb holds only the in-frame ones, with some missing. The table lists about 380,000 clones, over 75% of them singletons. The sample taken for sequencing was PBMCs or T cells enriched from blood (not recorded which). The receptors stem from a woman aged 25-40 years who had recovered from COVID-19. Both conserved end residues are part of each CDR3. Each record gives: V gene, J gene, D gene, clone size, CDR3 protein, CDR3 DNA. The D gene is left open where the match is weak. Size is stated for part of the rows, as once, few or many counts, or as a class when the clone is expanded.

TRBV28	TRBJ2-3	TRBD1	.	CASSLPTTGGTQYF	TGTGCCAGCAGCCTACCAACTACAGGGGGTACGCAGTATTTT
TRBV27	TRBJ1-6	.	.	CASSFLDSSSYNSPLHF	TGTGCCAGCAGTTTTCTGGACAGCAGCTCCTATAATTCACCCCTCCACTTT
TRBV19	TRBJ2-7	.	.	CASSYRASYEQYF	TGTGCCAGTAGCTATAGAGCCTCCTACGAGCAGTACTTC
TRBV11-1	TRBJ1-3	TRBD1	once	CASSDRGSGNTIYF	TGTGCCAGCAGCGACAGGGGTTCTGGAAACACCATATATTTT
TRBV5-4	TRBJ1-1	TRBD1	.	CASSYHQGGNTEAFF	TGTGCCAGCAGCTATCACCAGGGGGGGAACACTGAAGCTTTCTTT
TRBV5-1	TRBJ2-1	TRBD2	.	CASSLDSGWTSGRNEQFF	TGCGCCAGCAGCTTAGATTCTGGATGGACTAGCGGGAGAAATGAGCAGTTCTTC
TRBV4-1	TRBJ1-5	.	.	CASSQEPGGAAVQPQHF	TGCGCCAGCAGCCAAGAACCGGGGGGCGCGGCGGTTCAGCCCCAGCATTTT
TRBV5-6	TRBJ2-7	TRBD1	once	CASSKGQEEYEQYF	TGTGCCAGCAGCAAAGGACAGGAGGAGTACGAGCAGTACTTC
TRBV28	TRBJ2-7	TRBD2	.	CASSLLYGGVYEQYF	TGTGCCAGCAGTTTATTATACGGGGGGGTCTACGAGCAGTACTTC
TRBV19	TRBJ2-3	.	.	CASSIRDTQYF	TGTGCCAGTAGTATCAGAGATACGCAGTATTTT
TRBV5-4	TRBJ2-2	.	once	CASSLVGGWTGELFF	TGTGCCAGCAGCTTGGTGGGGGGATGGACCGGGGAGCTGTTTTTT
TRBV4-2	TRBJ2-6	TRBD1	.	CASSQVQGAPGANVLTF	TGTGCCAGCAGCCAAGTACAGGGGGCGCCTGGGGCCAACGTCCTGACTTTC
TRBV6-5	TRBJ1-2	.	.	CASSYSHSTNYGYTF	TGTGCCAGCAGTTACTCGCACAGTACTAACTATGGCTACACCTTC
TRBV6-5	TRBJ1-3	TRBD1	.	CASSRDSSSGNTIYF	TGTGCCAGCAGTCGGGACAGCAGCTCTGGAAACACCATATATTTT
TRBV15	TRBJ1-3	.	.	CATSRDRGHRSSLSGNTIYF	TGTGCCACCAGCAGAGATAGGGGACACCGATCGAGTCTTTCTGGAAACACCATATATTTT
TRBV15	TRBJ2-1	TRBD2	.	CATSTILAGELNEQFF	TGTGCCACCAGCACTATTCTAGCGGGAGAGTTGAATGAGCAGTTCTTC
TRBV2	TRBJ2-1	.	.	CASRGEAPYNEQFF	TGTGCCAGCAGGGGGGAGGCACCTTACAATGAGCAGTTCTTC
TRBV5-8	TRBJ2-7	.	.	CASSQFYEQYF	TGTGCCAGCTCCCAGTTCTACGAGCAGTACTTC
TRBV7-8	TRBJ2-7	.	.	CASSSDSLYEQYF	TGTGCCAGCAGCTCGGACAGCCTGTACGAGCAGTACTTC
TRBV19	TRBJ1-2	.	.	CASRDRRGTYYGYTF	TGTGCCAGTAGAGATAGGCGAGGAACTTACTATGGCTACACCTTC
TRBV28	TRBJ2-7	TRBD2	.	CASSFSGSGFYEQYF	TGTGCCAGCAGTTTCAGCGGGAGTGGTTTCTACGAGCAGTACTTC
TRBV27	TRBJ1-1	TRBD1	.	CASRSLGQGTNTEAFF	TGTGCCAGCAGATCTCTGGGACAGGGGACGAACACTGAAGCTTTCTTT
TRBV6-5	TRBJ2-2	.	.	CAGRPPGMDTGELFF	TGTGCCGGCAGGCCGCCGGGGATGGACACCGGGGAGCTGTTTTTT
TRBV29-1	TRBJ1-5	TRBD1	.	CSVATGGMDQPQHF	TGCAGCGTTGCGACAGGGGGAATGGATCAGCCCCAGCATTTT
TRBV5-1	TRBJ2-3	TRBD2	few	CASSVAGGTGDTQYF	TGCGCCAGCAGCGTAGCGGGGGGGACCGGAGATACGCAGTATTTT
TRBV24-1	TRBJ1-1	TRBD1	.	CATSGQGGTEAFF	TGTGCCACCAGTGGACAGGGGGGCACTGAAGCTTTCTTT
TRBV14	TRBJ1-6	.	.	CASSQAGPARALHF	TGTGCCAGCAGCCAAGCAGGGCCCGCTCGGGCCCTCCACTTT
TRBV25-1	TRBJ2-7	TRBD2	few	CASSNSGSNEQYF	TGTGCCAGCAGCAATAGCGGGAGTAACGAGCAGTACTTC
TRBV6-2/TRBV6-3	TRBJ2-7	TRBD2	.	CASTPRSGMPYEQYF	TGTGCCAGCACCCCAAGGAGCGGGATGCCCTACGAGCAGTACTTC
TRBV5-1	TRBJ1-2	TRBD1	.	CASSLATGVNYGYTF	TGCGCCAGCAGCTTGGCTACAGGGGTTAACTATGGCTACACCTTC
TRBV7-8	TRBJ1-1	.	once	CASAGANTEAFF	TGTGCCAGCGCGGGAGCTAACACTGAAGCTTTCTTT
TRBV28	TRBJ1-5	.	.	CASSFLRGGNQPQHF	TGTGCCAGCAGTTTTCTCCGGGGTGGCAATCAGCCCCAGCATTTT
TRBV11-2	TRBJ2-7	TRBD2	.	CASSPGLAGATRVWEQYF	TGTGCCAGCAGCCCGGGGCTAGCGGGAGCCACAAGGGTTTGGGAGCAGTACTTC
TRBV14	TRBJ2-1	TRBD1	.	CASSQVTGGNEQFF	TGTGCCAGCAGCCAAGTGACAGGGGGCAATGAGCAGTTCTTC
TRBV18	TRBJ1-1	TRBD1	.	CASSPRTGGTEAFF	TGTGCCAGCTCACCTCGGACAGGTGGGACTGAAGCTTTCTTT
TRBV19	TRBJ1-5	TRBD1	.	CASSIVDRAANQPQHF	TGTGCCAGTAGTATAGTAGACAGGGCGGCTAATCAGCCCCAGCATTTT
TRBV6-5	TRBJ1-2	.	.	CASSYSGLGYTF	TGTGCCAGCAGTTACTCTGGACTTGGCTACACCTTC
TRBV7-3	TRBJ1-6	.	.	CASSLDSSYNSPLHF	TGTGCCAGCAGCTTAGACAGCTCCTATAATTCACCCCTCCACTTT
TRBV4-1	TRBJ2-7	.	.	CASSQLERGGINEQYF	TGCGCCAGCAGCCAACTAGAGAGGGGGGGAATCAACGAGCAGTACTTC
TRBV27	TRBJ2-1	.	.	CASSPPLYAGRKDNEQFF	TGTGCCAGCAGTCCCCCGTTGTATGCCGGGAGAAAAGACAATGAGCAGTTCTTC
TRBV2	TRBJ1-5	.	.	CASSVDPLGGLSNQPQHF	TGTGCCAGCAGTGTGGACCCCCTTGGAGGGTTAAGCAATCAGCCCCAGCATTTT
TRBV7-9	TRBJ2-2	.	.	CASRIPGLTNTGELFF	TGTGCCAGCAGAATACCGGGACTCACGAACACCGGGGAGCTGTTTTTT
TRBV5-1	TRBJ2-3	.	.	CASSLESPADTQYF	TGCGCCAGCAGCTTGGAGTCCCCCGCGGATACGCAGTATTTT
TRBV27	TRBJ2-1	TRBD2	.	CASSPSSRETDNEQFF	TGTGCCAGCAGTCCCTCATCGCGGGAGACAGACAATGAGCAGTTCTTC
TRBV27	TRBJ1-1	TRBD1	.	CASSFTGDTEAFF	TGTGCCAGCAGTTTCACAGGGGACACTGAAGCTTTCTTT